This T cell receptor (beta chain) was sequenced during a study of T cell responses to AZD1222 COVID-19 vaccine. Study-level results: Spike-specific TCRs gained breadth and depth after people received two AZD1222 doses.

The CDR3 is made up of 15 amino acids. Trimming stripped 5 bases from V and 0 bases from J, with 13 bases between. Germline V gene lookup returns CDR1 SGHVS and CDR2 FNYEAQ. Profiled with immunoSEQ multiplex PCR; TCRdb holds only in-frame clones, not every one. This table holds approximately 140,000 clones, more than 80% found once. Remarks on this clone: Its antigen is not identified.

The sample here was peripheral blood, taken on day 0 of MenACWY control vaccination. This chain connects TRBV7-6 to TRBJ1-2; D unclear. This TCR came from an adult in good health. The CDR3 DNA reads as TGTGCCAGCAGCCGTTCACCGAAAGCTAACTATGGCTACACCTTC. Its protein is CASSRSPKANYGYTF.